Listed below are T cell receptor beta chains from one sample, sequenced in a study of cytomegalovirus exposure and HLA in healthy donors. This table comes from immunoSEQ multiplex PCR, and its TCRdb copy is limited to in-frame clones, with some not included. This sample has 100,000 to 150,000 clones, with 84% found just once. Sequencing input: PBMCs. The receptors stem from a middle-aged man in good health and CMV-seronegative. CDR3s include the opening cysteine and the closing phenylalanine or tryptophan. Each record gives: J gene, clone size, V gene, D gene, CDR3 DNA, CDR3 protein. A D gene is named only where the DNA matches it firmly. The size field is filled for only some rows; it gives once, few, many or a size class.

j_gene: TRBJ1-1; abundance: NA; v_gene: TRBV10-2; d_gene: NA; CDR3nt: TGCGCCAGCAGTGAGTCCCGGGCCCTTCGGCAGGGAGCTTTCTTT; CDR3aa: CASSESRALRQGAFF
j_gene: TRBJ2-7; abundance: NA; v_gene: TRBV5-4; d_gene: NA; CDR3nt: TGTGCCAGCAGCTTAAAGACAGGCAACGAGCAGTACTTC; CDR3aa: CASSLKTGNEQYF
j_gene: TRBJ2-7; abundance: NA; v_gene: TRBV4-1; d_gene: NA; CDR3nt: TGCGCCAGCAGCCCCCCCCTTAGTTACGAGCAGTACTTC; CDR3aa: CASSPPLSYEQYF
j_gene: TRBJ2-6; abundance: NA; v_gene: TRBV18; d_gene: NA; CDR3nt: TGTGCCAGCTCACCATCGGGGGACTCTGGGGCCAACGTCCTGACTTTC; CDR3aa: CASSPSGDSGANVLTF
j_gene: TRBJ2-1; abundance: NA; v_gene: TRBV29-1; d_gene: NA; CDR3nt: TGCAGCGTTGAATTTTTTAGGGCAGGGGAGCAGTTCTTC; CDR3aa: CSVEFFRAGEQFF
j_gene: TRBJ2-4; abundance: NA; v_gene: TRBV5-1; d_gene: NA; CDR3nt: TGCGCCAGCAGCTTTAACGGGGGAGCCAAAAACATTCAGTACTTC; CDR3aa: CASSFNGGAKNIQYF
j_gene: TRBJ1-5; abundance: NA; v_gene: TRBV30; d_gene: NA; CDR3nt: TGTGCCTGGAGTTTATCAGGGAATCAGCCCCAGCATTTT; CDR3aa: CAWSLSGNQPQHF
j_gene: TRBJ2-6; abundance: NA; v_gene: TRBV7-3; d_gene: NA; CDR3nt: TGTGCCAGCAGCTTAACCCACAGGGCTGGGGCCAACGTCCTGACTTTC; CDR3aa: CASSLTHRAGANVLTF
j_gene: TRBJ1-1; abundance: NA; v_gene: TRBV5-6; d_gene: TRBD1; CDR3nt: TGTGCCAGCAGCCCTGTTAGGGGGGGGACAGGGACTGAAGCTTTCTTT; CDR3aa: CASSPVRGGTGTEAFF
j_gene: TRBJ2-5; abundance: NA; v_gene: TRBV4-1; d_gene: TRBD2; CDR3nt: TGCGCCAGCAGCCAACAACACAGCGGACTAGCTGGAGAGACCCAGTACTTC; CDR3aa: CASSQQHSGLAGETQYF
j_gene: TRBJ1-2; abundance: NA; v_gene: TRBV4-1; d_gene: TRBD1; CDR3nt: TGCGCCAGCAGCCTTGGGAGGACAGGGCACACCCGAGTTGGCTACACCTTC; CDR3aa: CASSLGRTGHTRVGYTF
j_gene: TRBJ2-7; abundance: few; v_gene: TRBV5-1; d_gene: TRBD1; CDR3nt: TGCGCCAGCAGCTTGGCACAGGGGGCCTACGAGCAGTACTTC; CDR3aa: CASSLAQGAYEQYF
j_gene: TRBJ2-1; abundance: NA; v_gene: TRBV5-1; d_gene: NA; CDR3nt: TGCGCCAGCAGCTTGCAGGGGCCTTACAATGAGCAGTTCTTC; CDR3aa: CASSLQGPYNEQFF
j_gene: TRBJ2-7; abundance: NA; v_gene: TRBV4-2; d_gene: NA; CDR3nt: TGTGCCAGCTCCGAGGGCAGTGACTACGAGCAGTACTTC; CDR3aa: CASSEGSDYEQYF
j_gene: TRBJ1-2; abundance: NA; v_gene: TRBV5-1; d_gene: NA; CDR3nt: TGCGCCAGCAGCTTGGGGACAGACGTCAGCTATGGCTACACCTTC; CDR3aa: CASSLGTDVSYGYTF
j_gene: TRBJ1-1; abundance: NA; v_gene: TRBV11-2; d_gene: NA; CDR3nt: TGTGCCAGCAGCTTACCTCGCTGGGGGCAGGGCACTGAAGCTTTCTTT; CDR3aa: CASSLPRWGQGTEAFF
j_gene: TRBJ1-2; abundance: few; v_gene: TRBV10-3; d_gene: TRBD1; CDR3nt: TGTGCCATCAGTGGGGGCCGGGACAGCGCCTATGGCTACACCTTC; CDR3aa: CAISGGRDSAYGYTF
j_gene: TRBJ2-1; abundance: NA; v_gene: TRBV2; d_gene: TRBD1; CDR3nt: TGTGCCGGATCCGGGACAGTGAATGAGCAGTTCTTC; CDR3aa: CAGSGTVNEQFF
j_gene: TRBJ2-3; abundance: NA; v_gene: TRBV29-1; d_gene: TRBD1; CDR3nt: TGCAGCGTTGTAGCCGGACAGGGAATCTTT; CDR3aa: CSVVAGQGIF
j_gene: TRBJ1-3; abundance: NA; v_gene: TRBV5-1; d_gene: NA; CDR3nt: TGCGCCAGCAGCTCTAACAGGGATGGGGGAAACACCATATATTTT; CDR3aa: CASSSNRDGGNTIYF
j_gene: TRBJ2-3; abundance: NA; v_gene: TRBV7-6; d_gene: NA; CDR3nt: TGTGCCAGCAGCCACTCCCTGAGGGCAGGGGTCGTACCCGATAGCACAGATACGCAGTATTTT; CDR3aa: CASSHSLRAGVVPDSTDTQYF
j_gene: TRBJ1-1; abundance: NA; v_gene: TRBV2; d_gene: NA; CDR3nt: TGTGCCAGCAAGCGGGGGGCGTGGACTGAAGCTTTCTTT; CDR3aa: CASKRGAWTEAFF
j_gene: TRBJ1-2; abundance: NA; v_gene: TRBV5-1; d_gene: NA; CDR3nt: TGCGCCAGCAGCTTGGACAGTAACTATGGCTACACCTTC; CDR3aa: CASSLDSNYGYTF
j_gene: TRBJ2-3; abundance: NA; v_gene: TRBV5-6; d_gene: NA; CDR3nt: TGTGCCAGCAGCCCAAGGGGGAGGGTACTGATTTCAGATACGCAGTATTTT; CDR3aa: CASSPRGRVLISDTQYF
j_gene: TRBJ2-7; abundance: NA; v_gene: TRBV15; d_gene: TRBD1; CDR3nt: TGTGCCACCAGCAGAGACTCAACAGGGGTTTCGTACGAGCAGTACTTC; CDR3aa: CATSRDSTGVSYEQYF
j_gene: TRBJ1-2; abundance: NA; v_gene: TRBV2; d_gene: NA; CDR3nt: TGTGCCAGCATGAGTGCCAATAACTATGGCTACACCTTC; CDR3aa: CASMSANNYGYTF